This TCR beta chain derives from a study of Tregs in tolerant kidney transplant recipients. Mixed chimerism was transient after nonmyeloablative marrow transplants from related graft donors. Unstimulated Tregs (CD4+CD25+CD127-) and CD4+CD25- non-Tregs were sorted from PBMCs. Assay: immunoSEQ multiplex PCR; the TCRdb copy retains only in-frame clones and omits some. The sample holds about 15,000 clones. On this clone itself: No antigen is known for it. The read terminates 3 residues ahead of where the CDR3 ends, so the germline J gene completes it.

Broader study findings: In tolerant patients, donor-specific Tregs outgrew total Tregs, suggesting antigen-driven expansion. Few patients were studied, so findings need validation in larger groups. Expanding Tregs on activated donor B cells appeared to best identify donor-specific TCRbeta clones.

The CDR3 loop spans 13 amino acids. V was cut by 0 bases and J by 5 bases, with 8 bases left in between. From germline, CDR1 is SGHNT and CDR2 YYREEE (reference sequence). This receptor was identified in a human patient who received a combined kidney and bone marrow transplant. Some T cells may be provided by the graft donor. Here the sequenced sample was CD4+ T cells from blood (PBMCs), taken 12 months after the transplant. The rearrangement joins TRBV5-4 to TRBJ1-1, with D maybe TRBD1 (5 bases). The CDR3: CASSLAGRTEAFF. The DNA read from the CDR3 is TGTGCCAGCAGCTTGGCAGGGAGGACTGAA.